These 14 T cell receptor beta chains were sequenced from one sample in a study of control samples from healthy donors and cancer patients. Data came from immunoSEQ multiplex PCR; TCRdb stores just in-frame clones and leaves some out. The sample consists of about 60,000 clones, approximately 85% of them appearing once. Sample: blood. These receptors all stem from a man aged 35 to 55 in good health.

The chain joins TRBV24-1 to TRBJ2-1; 9 nucleotides match TRBD1. The germline V gene encodes CDR1 KGHDR and CDR2 SFDVKD. This CDR3 has 15 residues. J gave up 9 bases and V 9 bases, and 14 bases lay outside the gene matches. CDR3 sequence (DNA): TGTGCCACCGCTCGGGGGACAGGGAATTCGGGTGAGCAGTTCTTC. This sequence encodes CATARGTGNSGEQFF.

The V call is TRBV24-1, the J call TRBJ2-5; TRBD1 agrees at 9 bases. This CDR3 has 14 residues. The ends lost 4 bases at V and 5 bases at J; junction bases unmatched: 4. The germline gives CDR1 KGHDR, CDR2 SFDVKD. CDR3 coding DNA: TGTGCCACCAGTGAAGACAGGGGGTTGGAGACCCAGTACTTC. Translation gives CATSEDRGLETQYF.

This chain connects TRBV9 to TRBJ1-5; the D gene is possibly TRBD1 (5 bases). This CDR3 comprises 18 residues. V lost 4 bases and J 2 bases, leaving 22 bases between the germline ends. Germline-derived CDR1 and CDR2 are SGDLS and YYNGEE. CDR3 DNA sequence: TGTGCCAGCAGCCCCGTGACAGAGGGACGGGTGGGCAATCAGCCCCAGCATTTT. It codes for CASSPVTEGRVGNQPQHF. The full variable domain, rest sourced from reference TRBV9 and TRBJ1-5, is DSGVTQTPKHLITATGQRVTLRCSPRSGDLSVYWYQQSLDQGLQFLIQYYNGEERAKGNILERFSAQQFPDLHSELNLSSLELGDSALYFCASSPVTEGRVGNQPQHFGDGTRLSIL.

In its sample, this clone was seen once. The chain links TRBV19 to TRBJ2-7; 7 bases match TRBD1. Germline assignment: CDR1 LNHDA and CDR2 SQIVND (reference sequence). V was clipped by 4 bases and J by 1 base; unmatched bases: 10. There are 16 residues in the CDR3. CDR3 in amino acids: CASSTFSSGGSYEQYF. Written as DNA, the CDR3 is TGTGCCAGTAGTACATTCTCGTCAGGGGGTTCCTACGAGCAGTACTTC.

The CDR3 DNA is TGTGCCAGCAGCCAAGAAGGTATAGGGAACTCCTACAATGAGCAGTTCTTC. This translates into CASSQEGIGNSYNEQFF. The chain recombines TRBV3-1 (or the pseudogene TRBV3-2) with TRBJ2-1, with D unclear. The CDR3 has 17 amino acids. V lost 0 bases and J lost 0, with 12 bases in between. Germline values: CDR1 LGHDT, CDR2 YNNKEL (reference sequence).

This chain joins TRBV18 and TRBJ2-2; possible D gene TRBD2, 5 bases. V lost 5 bases, J lost 9 bases, and 25 bases lay in between. This CDR3 has 17 residues. Germline V gene lookup returns CDR1 KGHSH and CDR2 LQKENI. This chain's CDR3 is CASSFASLLNTRRELFF. The CDR3 coding sequence is TGTGCCAGCTCATTCGCTAGCTTGCTGAACACCCGCCGGGAGCTGTTTTTT.

V usage is TRBV14 and J usage is TRBJ1-1; TRBD1 is a possible D gene (6 bases). Germline CDR1 and CDR2: SGHDN and FVKESK. V lost 3 bases and J 5 bases, leaving 19 bases between the germline ends. The CDR3 contains 16 residues. The CDR3: CASSHPRDKRGTEAFF. CDR3 DNA sequence: TGTGCCAGCAGCCACCCAAGGGACAAAAGGGGTACTGAAGCTTTCTTT. The full variable domain, completed using reference TRBV14 and TRBJ1-1, is EAGVTQFPSHSVIEKGQTVTLRCDPISGHDNLYWYRRVMGKEIKFLLHFVKESKQDESGMPNNRFLAERTGGTYSTLKVQPAELEDSGVYFCASSHPRDKRGTEAFFGQGTRLTVV.

The rearrangement joins TRBV7-2 to TRBJ1-1; no reliable D call. V was clipped by 1 base and J by 1 base, with 7 bases between them. The CDR3 is 14 residues long. The germline gives CDR1 SGHTA, CDR2 FQGNSA. The CDR3 DNA sequence: TGTGCCAGCAGCTTAGGACATTCGAACACTGAAGCTTTCTTT. The encoded protein is CASSLGHSNTEAFF.

The rearrangement links TRBV19 to TRBJ2-5; 8 bases agree with TRBD2. The V segment lost 3 bases and the J segment 7 bases; nucleotides outside the gene matches: 10. The CDR3 spans 15 residues. The V gene's germline CDR1 is LNHDA and CDR2 SQIVND (reference sequence). The CDR3: CASSISAGGPGTQYF. For the CDR3, the DNA is TGTGCCAGTAGTATTTCGGCGGGAGGTCCTGGGACCCAGTACTTC.

The gene calls are TRBV30 and TRBJ2-7; 9 positions match TRBD2. With V trimmed by 2 bases and J by 7 bases, 18 bases remained unmatched. This CDR3 comprises 17 residues. The germline V gene has CDR1 GTSNPN and CDR2 SVGIG (reference sequence). CDR3 region: CAWSYPRFGGRAGEQYF. The CDR3 DNA sequence: TGTGCCTGGAGTTATCCCCGATTCGGCGGGAGGGCCGGGGAGCAGTACTTC.

J is TRBJ2-1 and V is TRBV11-2; TRBD1 is a possible D gene (5 bases). CDR1 and CDR2 from the germline V gene are SGHAT and FQNNGV. The CDR3 is made up of 17 amino acids. The V end was cut by 1 base, the J end by 0 bases, with 13 bases between. The CDR3 sequence: CASSLGQGVFSYNEQFF. CDR3 bases: TGTGCCAGCAGCTTAGGGCAAGGGGTCTTCTCCTACAATGAGCAGTTCTTC.

The chain employs TRBV6-5 and TRBJ2-7, with 7 nucleotides matching TRBD1. Germline-derived CDR1 and CDR2 are MNHEY and SVGAGI. CDR3 length: 13 residues. J gave up 3 bases and V 5 bases, and 4 bases lay outside the gene matches. The CDR3 spells CASSRDSLYEQYF. The CDR3 coding sequence is TGTGCCAGCAGTCGGGACAGCCTCTACGAGCAGTACTTC.

The chain uses TRBV5-6 and TRBJ2-1; TRBD2 matches at 9 bases. Germline V gene sequence: CDR1 SGHDT, CDR2 YYEEEE. The V and J ends lost 5 bases and 5 bases, in that order; junction bases with no gene match: 11. The CDR3 runs 16 residues. CDR3 protein: CASSWEIAGDDNEQFF. CDR3 bases: TGTGCCAGCAGTTGGGAAATAGCGGGAGATGACAATGAGCAGTTCTTC.

This chain connects TRBV5-6 to TRBJ2-2; possibly TRBD2 for D (5 bases). Trimming stripped 0 bases from V and 5 bases from J, with 5 bases between. CDR3 size: 13 residues. The germline V gene encodes CDR1 SGHDT and CDR2 YYEEEE. As DNA, the CDR3 is TGTGCCAGCAGCTTGGGCGGGACCGGGGAGCTGTTTTTT. Translation: CASSLGGTGELFF.